These 19 T cell receptor beta chains were all obtained from the same sample, sequenced in a study of T cell clonality in common variable immunodeficiency. Using immunoSEQ multiplex PCR, the repertoire was profiled, and TCRdb retains in-frame clones only, with some absent. Observed in the sample are about 35,000 clones, none of them singletons. The sequenced sample consisted of peripheral blood mononuclear cells. The receptor source for this set is a person between 18 and 69 years old in good health.

This clone rates as large. The sequence runs out 3 residues before the end of the CDR3; the remainder is reconstructed from the germline J gene. The rearrangement links TRBV30 to TRBJ2-7; possible D gene TRBD1, 6 bases. The CDR3 loop spans 14 amino acids. Trimming removed 7 bases at V and 0 bases at J, with 16 bases between. Looked up from germline, CDR1 is GTSNPN and CDR2 is SVGIG (reference sequence). CDR3 amino acids: CASLRGYSSYEQYF. The sequenced part of the CDR3 DNA is TGTGCCTCCCTAAGGGGGTACAGCTCCTACGAG.

This clone was seen ten or more times. A junction end diverges from the germline sequence, so it may reflect a read error. The read terminates 3 residues ahead of where the CDR3 ends, so the germline J gene completes it. The chain has TRBV7-7 and TRBJ2-2; 9 bases align to TRBD2. CDR1 and CDR2 (germline): SSHAT, FNYEAQ (reference sequence). The CDR3 totals 16 residues. CDR3 bases read: TGTGCTAGCAGCTCAGGACTAGCGTGGAACACCGGGGAG. Protein sequence: CASSSGLAWNTGE. The entire CDR3 is CASSSGLAWNTGELFF.

There are a few counts of this clone. Read sequence stops 3 residues before the CDR3 end, and the germline J gene provides the missing end. This chain uses TRBV6-2 or TRBV6-3 with TRBJ2-2, with 13 nucleotides matching TRBD2. From germline, CDR1 is MNHEY and CDR2 SVGEGT. The CDR3 sequence is 15 residues long. After removal of 7 bases from V and 6 bases from J, the junction contained 5 bases not matched to a gene. CDR3 region: CASTAGTSGAGELFF. The sequenced CDR3 bases are TGTGCCAGCACCGCTGGGACTAGCGGGGCCGGGGAG.

With respect to this clone: The read stops 3 residues short of the end of the CDR3; the missing end is completed from the germline J gene. The chain employs TRBV19 and TRBJ2-4; 8 nucleotides match TRBD1. CDR3 length equals 11 residues. Per germline, CDR1 LNHDA and CDR2 SQIVND (reference sequence). The CDR3 reads CASRQGYGQYF. The sequenced part of the CDR3 DNA is TGTGCCAGTCGACAGGGGTATGGT.

In the case of this clone: The CDR3 end falls 3 residues outside the read, so it is completed with the germline J gene. The chain links TRBV5-1 to TRBJ1-2, with D maybe TRBD1 (6 bases). V was clipped by 5 bases and J by 5 bases, with 13 bases between them. This CDR3 contains 13 residues. Per the germline V gene, CDR1 is SGHRS and CDR2 is YFSETQ. CDR3 amino acids: CASSKGHLYGYTF. CDR3 DNA (partial): TGCGCCAGCAGTAAGGGACATCTTTATGGC.

Many counts were recorded for this clone. The CDR3 is cut off 3 residues early in the read; its end comes from the germline J gene. This chain joins TRBV6-2 or TRBV6-3 and TRBJ2-7, with D perhaps TRBD2 (6 bases). The V end lost 2 bases, the J end lost 2 bases, and 13 bases lay between the germline ends. Germline CDR1 reads MNHEY; CDR2 reads SVGEGT. The CDR3 spans 15 residues. The sequenced CDR3 bases are TGTGCCAGCAGTTACCCCCGGGACTTCACCTACGAG. Translation: CASSYPRDFTYE. The full CDR3 sequence reads CASSYPRDFTYEQYF.

This clone was seen a few times. The read ends 3 residues early relative to the CDR3; the germline J gene fills the gap. The rearrangement uses TRBV7-9 and TRBJ1-6; 7 nucleotides match TRBD1. In germline, CDR1 is SEHNR, CDR2 FQNEAQ (reference sequence). The CDR3 runs 15 residues. V gave up 5 bases and J gave up 4 bases; unmatched junction bases: 5. Here the CDR3 reads CASSRQGGYNSPLHF. CDR3 DNA (partial): TGTGCCAGCAGCCGACAGGGAGGTTATAATTCACCC. Full variable domain (rest looked up from reference TRBV7-9 and TRBJ1-6): DTGVSQNPRHKITKRGQNVTFRCDPISEHNRLYWYRQTLGQGPEFLTYFQNEAQLEKSRLLSDRFSAERPKGSFSTLEIQRTEQGDSAMYLCASSRQGGYNSPLHFGNGTRLTVT.

This clone was observed at least ten times. The observed sequence ends 3 residues before the CDR3 terminus, with the missing tail filled in from the germline J gene. This rearrangement joins TRBV20-1 to TRBJ2-3; 13 nucleotides match TRBD2. Trimming at V came to 6 bases and at J to 7 bases, leaving 10 bases not matched to a gene. This CDR3 is 15 amino acids long. In germline, CDR1 is DFQATT, CDR2 SNEGSKA (reference sequence). The sequenced CDR3 bases are TGCAGTGCCTCTCTCGGGACTAGCGGGGTGTATACG. Protein: CSASLGTSGVYT. The full CDR3 sequence reads CSASLGTSGVYTQYF.

This clone appeared many times. The CDR3 end falls 3 residues outside the read, so it is completed with the germline J gene. The V and J genes are TRBV20-1 and TRBJ2-5; D unresolved. The CDR3 has 13 residues. The germline gives CDR1 DFQATT, CDR2 SNEGSKA (reference sequence). The CDR3 bases that were read are TGCAGCCTACAGTATACGGTGGGAGAGACC. It is translated as CSLQYTVGET. The CDR3 reads in full as CSLQYTVGETQYF.

This clone occurred a few times. The read falls 3 residues short of the CDR3 end, and the missing part is taken from the germline J gene. The chain combines TRBV5-1 with TRBJ2-7, with D possibly being TRBD2 (6 bases). Between the trimmed V and J ends, which lost 4 bases and 3 bases, there was a span of 14 bases. Per germline, CDR1 SGHRS and CDR2 YFSETQ. The CDR3 is 14 amino acids. CDR3 amino acids: CASSPEGILYEQYF. The DNA read from the CDR3 is TGCGCCAGCAGCCCGGAGGGCATCCTCTACGAG.

This clone was counted at least ten times. The sequence runs out 3 residues before the end of the CDR3; the remainder is reconstructed from the germline J gene. This chain uses TRBV5-1 with TRBJ2-5; 10 bases align to TRBD2. This CDR3 comprises 15 residues. Germline V lookup: CDR1 SGHRS, CDR2 YFSETQ. The V gene end was trimmed by 2 bases and the J gene end by 4 bases; junction bases not matched to a gene: 5. The CDR3 bases that were read are TGCGCCAGCAGCTTCCCTCGACTAGCGGGAGAGACC. Its protein product is CASSFPRLAGET. In full, the CDR3 is CASSFPRLAGETQYF.

The sample holds a few counts of this clone. Read sequence stops 3 residues before the CDR3 end, and the germline J gene provides the missing end. The V gene is TRBV5-1, the J gene TRBJ2-6; the D is unclear. V was pared by 6 bases and J by 4 bases, with 5 bases between. Germline V gene data show CDR1 as SGHRS and CDR2 as YFSETQ. This CDR3 region has 12 residues. The sequenced part of the CDR3 DNA is TGCGCCAGCATATCCGGGGCCAACGTC. Protein product: CASISGANV. In full, the CDR3 is CASISGANVLTF.

This clone was seen at least ten times. The read ends 3 residues before the CDR3 terminus; that terminus is restored from the germline J gene. The chain recombines TRBV18 with TRBJ1-1; a possible D gene is TRBD1 (5 bases). Per the germline V gene, CDR1 is KGHSH and CDR2 is LQKENI. CDR3 length equals 16 residues. V shed 7 bases and J shed 4 bases, with 22 bases lying between them. The chain's CDR3 is CASFSPGDLRGTEAFF. The sequenced part of the CDR3 DNA is TGTGCCAGCTTCAGTCCGGGAGATTTGAGGGGCACTGAA.

This clone has a count of ten or more. The CDR3 is cut off 3 residues early in the read; its end comes from the germline J gene. The rearrangement links TRBV4-2 to TRBJ2-5; the D gene is possibly TRBD2 (6 bases). This CDR3 is 16 amino acids long. The germline V gene has CDR1 LGHNA and CDR2 YNFKEQ. The V gene lost 1 base and the J gene lost 1 base, with 13 bases spanning the gap. The CDR3 is CASSQGAGLSQETQYF. The DNA read from the CDR3 is TGTGCCAGCAGCCAAGGTGCGGGACTTTCCCAAGAGACC.

In the case of this clone: The read gets to within 3 residues of the CDR3 end, and the germline J gene fills in the rest. The V gene is TRBV7-2, the J gene TRBJ1-5; D gene ambiguous. The CDR3 covers 12 residues. Germline V lookup: CDR1 SGHTA, CDR2 FQGNSA. V was trimmed by 5 bases and J by 3 bases, leaving 5 bases between them. This chain's CDR3 is CASSRHNQPQHF. CDR3 bases read: TGTGCCAGCAGCCGACACAATCAGCCC.

This clone came up many times. The read falls 3 residues short of the CDR3 end, and the missing part is taken from the germline J gene. The chain couples TRBV6-1 to TRBJ1-6; no definite D call. The germline V and J ends were trimmed by 0 bases and 8 bases, with 14 bases remaining between them. CDR3 length equals 16 residues. CDR1 MNHNS and CDR2 SASEGT come from the germline V gene. The part of the CDR3 DNA that was read is TGTGCCAGCAGTGAAGCCCAGGATATCGATTATTCACCC. It translates to CASSEAQDIDYSP. The whole CDR3 sequence reads CASSEAQDIDYSPLHF.

This clone is termed medium-sized. The DNA ends 3 residues before the CDR3 does, and the rest of the CDR3 is filled in from the germline J gene. The rearrangement links TRBV5-6 to TRBJ2-2, with 7 bases lining up with TRBD1. CDR1 is SGHDT and CDR2 is YYEEEE in the germline V gene. V was clipped by 0 bases and J by 4 bases; unmatched bases: 3. This CDR3 has 15 amino acids. Incomplete CDR3 DNA: TGTGCCAGCAGCTTGGGAGACAGGGTCACCGGGGAG. This gives the protein CASSLGDRVTGE. The full-length CDR3 reads as CASSLGDRVTGELFF.

This clone was observed many times. The read ends 3 residues before the CDR3 terminus; that terminus is restored from the germline J gene. The chain carries TRBV13 and TRBJ2-7; 9 nucleotides agree with TRBD1. V was pared by 4 bases and J by 5 bases, with 9 bases of the junction left unmatched. The germline V gene has CDR1 PRHDT and CDR2 FYEKMQ (reference sequence). The CDR3 runs to 15 residues. The CDR3: CASSSTRQGGHEQYF. The sequenced part of the CDR3 DNA is TGTGCCAGCAGCTCCACGAGACAGGGGGGCCACGAG.

This clone was detected ten times or more. The read ends 3 residues shy of where the CDR3 ends; the end is completed using the germline J gene. The V gene is TRBV20-1, the J gene TRBJ1-2; 9 bases align to TRBD1. The length of the CDR3 is 13 residues. Germline V gene sequence: CDR1 DFQATT, CDR2 SNEGSKA (reference sequence). Partial CDR3 DNA: TGCAGTGCTGACCGGGACAGGGAACGGGGC. This sequence encodes CSADRDRERG. The complete CDR3 protein is CSADRDRERGYTF.